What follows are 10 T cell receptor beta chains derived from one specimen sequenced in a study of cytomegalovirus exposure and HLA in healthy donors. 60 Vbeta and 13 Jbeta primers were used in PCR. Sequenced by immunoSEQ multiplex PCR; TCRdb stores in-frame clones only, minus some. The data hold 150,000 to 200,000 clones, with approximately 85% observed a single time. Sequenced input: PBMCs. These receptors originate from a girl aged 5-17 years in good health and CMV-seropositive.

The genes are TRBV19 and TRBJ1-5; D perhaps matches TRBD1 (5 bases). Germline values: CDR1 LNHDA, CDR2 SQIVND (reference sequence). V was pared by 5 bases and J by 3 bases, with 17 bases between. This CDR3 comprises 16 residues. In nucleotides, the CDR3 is TGTGCCAGTAGTGGAGGGACGCGGGGGGTCAATCAGCCCCAGCATTTT. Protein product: CASSGGTRGVNQPQHF.

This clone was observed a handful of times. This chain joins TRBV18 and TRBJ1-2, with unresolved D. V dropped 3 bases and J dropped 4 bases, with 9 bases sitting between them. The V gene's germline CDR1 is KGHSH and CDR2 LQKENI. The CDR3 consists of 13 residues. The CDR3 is CASSPTSSYGYTF. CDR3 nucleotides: TGTGCCAGCTCACCGACTAGTTCCTATGGCTACACCTTC.

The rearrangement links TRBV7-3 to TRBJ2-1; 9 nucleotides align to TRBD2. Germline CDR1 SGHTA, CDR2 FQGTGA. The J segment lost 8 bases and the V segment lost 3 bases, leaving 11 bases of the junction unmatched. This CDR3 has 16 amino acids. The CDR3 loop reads CASSFRVAGGLDEQFF. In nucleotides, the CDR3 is TGTGCCAGCAGCTTCCGGGTGGCGGGGGGGCTGGATGAGCAGTTCTTC.

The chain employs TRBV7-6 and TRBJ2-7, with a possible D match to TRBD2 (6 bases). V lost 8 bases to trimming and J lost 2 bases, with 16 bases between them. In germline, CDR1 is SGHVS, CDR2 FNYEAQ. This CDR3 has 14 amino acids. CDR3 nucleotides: TGTGCCAGCCGACCGGGAGCTGGAACCTACGAGCAGTACTTC. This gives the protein CASRPGAGTYEQYF.

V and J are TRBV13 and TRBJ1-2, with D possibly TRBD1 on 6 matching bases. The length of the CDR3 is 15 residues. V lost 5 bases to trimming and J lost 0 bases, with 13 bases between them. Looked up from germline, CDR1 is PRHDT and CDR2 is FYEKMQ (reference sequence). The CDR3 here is CASSVQGPTNYGYTF. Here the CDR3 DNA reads TGTGCCAGCAGCGTACAGGGACCTACTAACTATGGCTACACCTTC.

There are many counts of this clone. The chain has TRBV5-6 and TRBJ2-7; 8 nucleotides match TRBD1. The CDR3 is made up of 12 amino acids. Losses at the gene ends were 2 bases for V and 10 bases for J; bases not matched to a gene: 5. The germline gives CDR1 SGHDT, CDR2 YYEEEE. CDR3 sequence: CASSLPDRGQYF. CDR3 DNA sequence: TGTGCCAGCAGCTTACCCGACAGGGGCCAGTACTTC.

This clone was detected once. The CDR3 sequence: CASSLVRTGGLGYTF. CDR3 bases: TGTGCCAGCAGCTTGGTCCGGACAGGGGGCCTTGGCTACACCTTC. The rearrangement links TRBV5-6 to TRBJ1-2; 11 bases match TRBD1. Germline values: CDR1 SGHDT, CDR2 YYEEEE. Trimming took 0 bases from V and 7 from J; bases not matched to a gene: 5. CDR3 size: 15 residues.

The chain's CDR3 is CASSLSELTDTQYF. The CDR3 bases are TGTGCCAGCAGTTTATCGGAGCTAACAGATACGCAGTATTTT. The V gene is TRBV6-5, the J gene TRBJ2-3; D is uncertain. This CDR3 contains 14 residues. Germline V lookup: CDR1 MNHEY, CDR2 SVGAGI. The V end was cut by 4 bases, the J end by 3 bases, with 11 bases between.

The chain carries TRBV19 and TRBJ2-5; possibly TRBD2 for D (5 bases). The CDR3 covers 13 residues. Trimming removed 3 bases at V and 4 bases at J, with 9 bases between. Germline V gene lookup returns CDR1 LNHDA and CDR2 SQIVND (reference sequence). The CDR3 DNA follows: TGTGCCAGTAGTATTGGACTTACAGAGACCCAGTACTTC. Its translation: CASSIGLTETQYF.

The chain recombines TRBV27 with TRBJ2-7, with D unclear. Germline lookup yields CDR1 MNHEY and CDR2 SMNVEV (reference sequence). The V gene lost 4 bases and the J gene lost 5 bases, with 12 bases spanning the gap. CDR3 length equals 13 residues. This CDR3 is CASSSRFMNEQYF. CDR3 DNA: TGTGCCAGCAGTTCTAGGTTTATGAACGAGCAGTACTTC.